This T cell receptor beta chain emerged from a study of immune heterogeneity within non-small cell lung tumors (dated by TCRdb to 2016 to 2018). Context from the whole study: By histology, the tumors were a few squamous cell carcinomas, nine to ten non-squamous carcinomas and 1 tumor not otherwise specified. Binding of neoantigens to the HLA alleles of each patient was predicted with netMHCpan-3.0 for mutant peptides of 8 to 11 amino acids. TCR repertoire analysis included 55 to 65 tumor loci from 15 patients, whereas transcriptome data included only 40 to 45 loci from approximately 11 patients. To examine intratumoral immune heterogeneity, the study used whole-exome sequencing, RNA-seq and TCR beta repertoire sequencing on multiple spatially distinct regions of each NSCLC tumor.

General study outcomes and caveats: A moderate positive correlation (R 0.3 to 0.35), which was statistically significant, linked local T-cell repertoire clonality to local tumor mutational burden. High-frequency TCR beta clonotypes were found to be largely distinct between individual patients. Identical dominant CDR3B clonotypes recurred across loci within a patient, yet different tumor locations also harbored unique high-frequency clones.

The TCR beta CDR3 region was amplified with a multiplex PCR system whose first round of about 10 cycles used 32 V-gene forward primers and 13 J-gene reverse primers. The first PCR round used a QIAGEN Multiplex PCR Kit, and the primer sequences were filed in Chinese patent CN105087789A. In a second PCR round, Illumina universal primers were added with the Phusion High-Fidelity PCR Kit. Sequencing of the TCR libraries was done on the Illumina HiSeq X Ten platform in paired-end mode with a 151 bp read length. Turning to the authors' computational methods: Reads lacking multiplex PCR primers were removed with Cutadapt, read pairs were merged with PEAR, and CDR3 regions were called with MiXCR default settings. Repertoire diversity was assessed by Shannon entropy, and clonality was calculated as one minus the Shannon entropy divided by the ln of the count of productive unique sequences. Dominant or high-frequency T-cell clones were defined as clonotypes at frequencies of at least 0.5%. Clones were called with MiXCR by TCRdb after fastp trimmed the public reads at Q25, and only in-frame beta chains were retained. Rows with one shared CDR3 protein collapse into an entry with the most common genes and DNA. TCRdb, not the authors, supplied the V and J calls. The sample table records around 29,000 distinct CDR3 sequences; about 29% of these occur just once. Roughly 4% of the sample goes to the ten largest clones.

Genomic DNA extracted from bulk tumor tissue served as TCR template, with 600 ng gDNA amplified per sample. Multiple biopsies per primary tumor were taken during surgery, spaced as far apart as possible within the tumor mass. The study cohort was described as untreated, and patients were newly diagnosed NSCLC cases undergoing curative surgery. The samples came from approximately 14 patients with newly diagnosed non-small cell lung cancer who were having surgery intended to be curative. Resected tumor masses were reviewed by two independent pathologists. Only DNA and RNA samples of high quality went on to sequencing. CDR1 and CDR2 are read off the germline V gene as SGHAT and FQNNGV. The CDR3 contains 13 residues, cysteine and phenylalanine counted. Left in the record is the CDR3 DNA by itself, 39 bases read in frame from the first base. Of note for this clonotype: Its specific antigen is unknown. A much more abundant neighbour one base away suggests this may be a read error.

This chain is built from TRBV11-2 and TRBJ1-5; the D segment cannot be called with confidence. Sequenced input: lung tumor tissue. The clonotype was recovered from a man aged 40-49 years with non-small cell lung cancer. The nucleotide sequence reads as follows: TGTGCCATCAGCTTAGCCAAGGGTCAGCCCCAGCATTTT. It translates to CAISLAKGQPQHF. Beyond the CDR3, the reference TRBV11-2 and TRBJ1-5 genes provide the residues; the full variable domain reads: EAGVAQSPRYKIIEKRQSVAFWCNPISGHATLYWYQQILGQGPKLLIQFQNNGVVDDSQLPKDRFSAERLKGVDSTLKIQPAKLEDSAVYLCAISLAKGQPQHFGDGTRLSIL.